These T cell receptor beta chains were read from a single sample in a study of T cells in Graves' hyperthyroidism and ophthalmopathy. Each CDR3 protein gets one entry after TCRdb re-called the multiplex PCR reads with MiXCR. The sample has around 300,000 distinct CDR3 sequences; 13% are singletons. The sequencing sample was made of blood. The source is a woman aged 25-40 years with Graves' hyperthyroidism that later progressed to Graves' ophthalmopathy. Both conserved end residues are part of each CDR3. A D gene is named only where the DNA matches it firmly. Clone size is stated in some rows and not others, as once, few, many or a class when expanded.

d_call: NA
j_call: TRBJ2-7
clone_size: many
v_call: TRBV12-3/TRBV12-4
cdr3_aa: CASSGAGHSYEQYF
cdr3_nt: TGTGCCAGCAGTGGAGCGGGACACTCCTACGAGCAGTACTTC

d_call: NA
j_call: TRBJ2-3
clone_size: many
v_call: TRBV6-2/TRBV6-3
cdr3_aa: CASSSGQPPDTQYF
cdr3_nt: TGTGCCAGCAGCTCCGGACAACCCCCAGATACGCAGTATTTT

d_call: NA
j_call: TRBJ2-7
clone_size: NA
v_call: TRBV29-1
cdr3_aa: CSVEGGRQASGEQYF
cdr3_nt: TGCAGCGTTGAAGGAGGGAGACAGGCGAGCGGCGAGCAGTACTTC

d_call: TRBD1
j_call: TRBJ2-6
clone_size: NA
v_call: TRBV25-1
cdr3_aa: CASSDHGQGRSGANVLTF
cdr3_nt: TGTGCCAGCAGTGACCACGGACAGGGAAGGTCTGGGGCCAACGTCCTGACTTTC

d_call: NA
j_call: TRBJ2-2
clone_size: many
v_call: TRBV20-1
cdr3_aa: CSARPLGSGELFF
cdr3_nt: TGCAGTGCTAGACCCTTAGGGTCCGGGGAGCTGTTTTTT

d_call: NA
j_call: TRBJ2-7
clone_size: few
v_call: TRBV19
cdr3_aa: CASSMAGPYEQYF
cdr3_nt: TGTGCCAGTAGTATGGCAGGGCCCTACGAGCAGTACTTC

d_call: NA
j_call: TRBJ2-7
clone_size: NA
v_call: TRBV19
cdr3_aa: CASSPNRVGDYEQYF
cdr3_nt: TGTGCCAGTTCCCCTAACAGGGTGGGAGACTACGAGCAGTACTTC

d_call: TRBD2
j_call: TRBJ2-1
clone_size: few
v_call: TRBV3-1
cdr3_aa: CASSPSGKGSYNEQFF
cdr3_nt: TGTGCCAGCAGCCCTAGCGGAAAAGGATCCTACAATGAGCAGTTCTTC

d_call: NA
j_call: TRBJ1-2
clone_size: NA
v_call: TRBV19
cdr3_aa: CASSIGGNTANGYTF
cdr3_nt: TGTGCCAGTAGTATAGGAGGGAACACAGCAAATGGCTACACCTTC

d_call: TRBD2
j_call: TRBJ2-2
clone_size: many
v_call: TRBV7-6
cdr3_aa: CASSLGRGTSQPNTGELFF
cdr3_nt: TGTGCCAGCAGCTTAGGGCGCGGGACTAGCCAACCGAACACCGGGGAGCTGTTTTTT

d_call: NA
j_call: TRBJ2-7
clone_size: NA
v_call: TRBV11-3
cdr3_aa: CASSRGQSEQYF
cdr3_nt: TGTGCCAGCAGCCGAGGACAGTCCGAGCAGTACTTC

d_call: TRBD2
j_call: TRBJ2-1
clone_size: many
v_call: TRBV4-3
cdr3_aa: CASSQGLALTPYNEQFF
cdr3_nt: TGCGCCAGCAGCCAAGGACTAGCGCTGACACCCTACAATGAGCAGTTCTTC

d_call: TRBD1
j_call: TRBJ2-3
clone_size: many
v_call: TRBV7-2
cdr3_aa: CASSLGHRGIDTQYF
cdr3_nt: TGTGCCAGCAGCTTAGGCCACAGGGGGATAGATACGCAGTATTTT

d_call: TRBD1
j_call: TRBJ2-4
clone_size: many
v_call: TRBV18
cdr3_aa: CASSPTTGPENIQYF
cdr3_nt: TGTGCCAGCTCACCGACGACAGGGCCCGAAAACATTCAGTACTTC

d_call: NA
j_call: TRBJ2-1
clone_size: many
v_call: TRBV7-9
cdr3_aa: CASSPSGQSNEQFF
cdr3_nt: TGTGCCAGCAGCCCCTCAGGACAGAGCAATGAGCAGTTCTTC

d_call: NA
j_call: TRBJ1-4
clone_size: many
v_call: TRBV7-3
cdr3_aa: CASSLEAVNEKLFF
cdr3_nt: TGTGCCAGCAGCCTGGAGGCAGTTAATGAAAAACTGTTTTTT

d_call: TRBD2
j_call: TRBJ2-7
clone_size: many
v_call: TRBV11-2
cdr3_aa: CASSPAGVPYEQYF
cdr3_nt: TGTGCCAGCAGCCCAGCGGGAGTCCCTTACGAGCAGTACTTC

d_call: NA
j_call: TRBJ2-1
clone_size: many
v_call: TRBV27
cdr3_aa: CASRPSDYISGNEQFF
cdr3_nt: TGTGCCAGCAGACCATCGGACTACATCTCCGGGAATGAGCAGTTCTTC

d_call: TRBD1
j_call: TRBJ1-1
clone_size: many
v_call: TRBV5-8
cdr3_aa: CASSSRDRLSAEAFF
cdr3_nt: TGTGCCAGCAGCTCGAGGGACAGACTTTCCGCTGAAGCTTTCTTT

d_call: NA
j_call: TRBJ1-3
clone_size: many
v_call: TRBV7-9
cdr3_aa: CASSPRSSGNTIYF
cdr3_nt: TGTGCCAGCAGCCCCCGAAGCTCTGGAAACACCATATATTTT

d_call: NA
j_call: TRBJ2-1
clone_size: many
v_call: TRBV3-1
cdr3_aa: CASSQDYERERYNEQFF
cdr3_nt: TGTGCCAGCAGCCAAGATTATGAGAGGGAAAGGTACAATGAGCAGTTCTTC

d_call: NA
j_call: TRBJ1-1
clone_size: many
v_call: TRBV27
cdr3_aa: CASSLRVVGPEAFF
cdr3_nt: TGTGCCAGCAGTTTACGCGTTGTGGGCCCTGAAGCTTTCTTT

d_call: TRBD2
j_call: TRBJ2-3
clone_size: NA
v_call: TRBV13
cdr3_aa: CASSETLGLAGGPGTDTQYF
cdr3_nt: TGTGCCAGCAGCGAAACCTTGGGACTAGCGGGAGGGCCTGGCACAGATACGCAGTATTTT

d_call: TRBD1
j_call: TRBJ2-7
clone_size: many
v_call: TRBV7-3
cdr3_aa: CASSLSGQDYEQYF
cdr3_nt: TGTGCCAGCAGCTTATCGGGACAGGACTACGAGCAGTACTTC

d_call: NA
j_call: TRBJ2-1
clone_size: many
v_call: TRBV5-1
cdr3_aa: CASSQTSSYYNEQFF
cdr3_nt: TGCGCCAGCAGCCAGACCAGTTCCTACTACAATGAGCAGTTCTTC

d_call: NA
j_call: TRBJ2-7
clone_size: many
v_call: TRBV28
cdr3_aa: CASSWTFVHEQYF
cdr3_nt: TGTGCCAGCAGCTGGACATTTGTGCACGAGCAGTACTTC

d_call: TRBD2
j_call: TRBJ2-3
clone_size: many
v_call: TRBV30
cdr3_aa: CAPLAGGPTDTQYF
cdr3_nt: TGTGCCCCACTAGCGGGGGGACCCACAGATACGCAGTATTTT

d_call: NA
j_call: TRBJ1-3
clone_size: many
v_call: TRBV28
cdr3_aa: CASSPPEGSGNTIYF
cdr3_nt: TGTGCCAGCAGTCCCCCCGAGGGCTCTGGAAACACCATATATTTT

d_call: TRBD2
j_call: TRBJ2-1
clone_size: many
v_call: TRBV6-2/TRBV6-3
cdr3_aa: CASSTLNPGTSGLYEQFF
cdr3_nt: TGTGCCAGCAGCACCCTAAACCCCGGGACTAGCGGGCTGTATGAGCAGTTCTTC

d_call: TRBD1
j_call: TRBJ1-2
clone_size: NA
v_call: TRBV28
cdr3_aa: CVSSWGFDRDDYGYTF
cdr3_nt: TGTGTCAGCAGTTGGGGTTTCGACAGGGACGACTATGGCTACACCTTC

d_call: TRBD2
j_call: TRBJ2-3
clone_size: NA
v_call: TRBV6-1
cdr3_aa: CASKRTSGGGTDTQYF
cdr3_nt: TGTGCCAGCAAAAGGACTAGCGGGGGAGGGACAGATACGCAGTATTTT

d_call: NA
j_call: TRBJ2-1
clone_size: NA
v_call: TRBV3-1
cdr3_aa: CASSHGQEQFF
cdr3_nt: TGTGCCAGCAGCCACGGTCAAGAGCAGTTCTTC

d_call: NA
j_call: TRBJ2-1
clone_size: many
v_call: TRBV2
cdr3_aa: CASSTLWDEQFF
cdr3_nt: TGTGCCAGCAGTACTCTATGGGATGAGCAGTTCTTC

d_call: NA
j_call: TRBJ1-5
clone_size: many
v_call: TRBV18
cdr3_aa: CASSPQDSQNQPQHF
cdr3_nt: TGTGCCAGCTCACCCCAAGACAGTCAGAATCAGCCCCAGCATTTT

d_call: NA
j_call: TRBJ1-2
clone_size: many
v_call: TRBV5-5
cdr3_aa: CASSLDRDNGYTF
cdr3_nt: TGTGCCAGCAGCTTGGACAGGGACAACGGCTACACCTTC

d_call: NA
j_call: TRBJ1-1
clone_size: many
v_call: TRBV6-2/TRBV6-3
cdr3_aa: CASRGQGRTEAFF
cdr3_nt: TGTGCCAGCAGGGGCCAGGGGAGGACTGAAGCTTTCTTT

d_call: NA
j_call: TRBJ2-1
clone_size: many
v_call: TRBV7-2
cdr3_aa: CASSLATTYGNEQFF
cdr3_nt: TGTGCCAGCAGCTTAGCCACAACGTATGGCAATGAGCAGTTCTTC

d_call: TRBD1
j_call: TRBJ2-5
clone_size: many
v_call: TRBV27
cdr3_aa: CASSPDRGQKTQYF
cdr3_nt: TGTGCCAGCAGTCCGGACAGGGGGCAAAAGACCCAGTACTTC

d_call: TRBD1
j_call: TRBJ2-3
clone_size: many
v_call: TRBV15
cdr3_aa: CATSLRQGADTQYF
cdr3_nt: TGTGCCACCAGCCTACGACAGGGGGCAGATACGCAGTATTTT

d_call: NA
j_call: TRBJ2-3
clone_size: NA
v_call: TRBV29-1
cdr3_aa: CSVAEGRMTDTQYF
cdr3_nt: TGCAGCGTTGCTGAGGGGAGAATGACAGATACGCAGTATTTT

d_call: TRBD2
j_call: TRBJ2-2
clone_size: few
v_call: TRBV5-4
cdr3_aa: CASSFSSGSGLVAGELFF
cdr3_nt: TGTGCCAGCAGCTTCTCTAGCGGGAGCGGTTTAGTCGCCGGGGAGCTGTTTTTT

d_call: NA
j_call: TRBJ2-2
clone_size: many
v_call: TRBV7-8
cdr3_aa: CASTPGGQNTGELFF
cdr3_nt: TGTGCCAGCACTCCGGGGGGCCAGAACACCGGGGAGCTGTTTTTT

d_call: NA
j_call: TRBJ2-1
clone_size: NA
v_call: TRBV20-1
cdr3_aa: CSTQVASYNEQFF
cdr3_nt: TGCAGTACCCAAGTGGCTAGTTATAATGAGCAGTTCTTC

d_call: TRBD2
j_call: TRBJ2-3
clone_size: many
v_call: TRBV5-1
cdr3_aa: CASVRGRVEADTQYF
cdr3_nt: TGCGCCAGCGTTCGCGGGAGGGTGGAGGCAGATACGCAGTATTTT

d_call: NA
j_call: TRBJ2-7
clone_size: few
v_call: TRBV6-2/TRBV6-3
cdr3_aa: CASSVHYEQYF
cdr3_nt: TGTGCCAGCAGTGTCCACTACGAGCAGTACTTC

d_call: NA
j_call: TRBJ2-7
clone_size: many
v_call: TRBV4-1
cdr3_aa: CASSQLPGLYEQYF
cdr3_nt: TGCGCCAGCAGCCAGTTGCCGGGGCTGTACGAGCAGTACTTC